These 15 T cell receptor beta chains were sequenced from one sample in a study of blood T cell repertoires in COVID-19. Generated by immunoSEQ multiplex PCR, the TCRdb table keeps only in-frame clones and is missing some. There are 65,000 to 95,000 clones in the sample; 84% occur only once, and 20% to 25% lies in the top ten. Specimen: peripheral blood. These receptors all stem from a woman aged 50 to 60 with acute or convalescent COVID-19.

The rearrangement joins TRBV24-1 to TRBJ1-5; 10 nucleotides align to TRBD1. The CDR3 spans 15 residues. Germline loops: CDR1 KGHDR, CDR2 SFDVKD. V was pared by 4 bases and J by 7 bases, with 6 bases of the junction left unmatched. In DNA, the CDR3 is TGTGCCACCAGTGACTCGGGACAGGGGCCCCAGCCCCAGCATTTT. Protein product: CATSDSGQGPQPQHF.

The chain has TRBV5-1 and TRBJ2-1; 12 bases agree with TRBD2. The CDR3 length is 16 residues. The germline CDR1 and CDR2 sequences are SGHRS and YFSETQ. J gave up 7 bases and V 4 bases, and 9 bases lay outside the gene matches. CDR3 coding DNA: TGCGCCAGCAGCAAGGGCCTAGCGGGAGGGTGGAATGAGCAGTTCTTC. Its translation: CASSKGLAGGWNEQFF.

The rearrangement joins TRBV5-1 to TRBJ2-1, with TRBD2 matching 9 bases. The germline CDR1 and CDR2 sequences are SGHRS and YFSETQ. This CDR3 has 18 residues. V gave up 3 bases and J gave up 0 bases; unmatched junction bases: 10. For the CDR3, the DNA is TGCGCCAGCAGCTCCTCCTTAGCGGGGGTTTTCTCCTACAATGAGCAGTTCTTC. Translation: CASSSSLAGVFSYNEQFF.

This CDR3 reads CASSSFDRAQYF. CDR3 nucleotides: TGTGCCAGCAGCAGCTTCGACAGGGCGCAGTATTTT. The chain has TRBV7-2 and TRBJ2-3; TRBD1 aligns across 7 bases. V lost 5 bases, J lost 10 bases, and 6 bases stayed unmatched. This CDR3 region has 12 residues. CDR1 SGHTA and CDR2 FQGNSA come from the germline V gene.

This chain connects TRBV7-3 to TRBJ1-4, with a tentative D call TRBD1 (5 bases). Trimming removed 4 bases at V and 8 bases at J, with 20 bases between. This CDR3 contains 16 residues. Germline CDR1 SGHTA, CDR2 FQGTGA. In DNA form, the CDR3 reads TGTGCCAGCAGCTCCATTCAGGGAGGGGCCAGGGAAAAACTGTTTTTT. Translation gives CASSSIQGGAREKLFF.

J is TRBJ1-1 and V is TRBV3-1 (or the pseudogene TRBV3-2); D is undetermined. Germline CDR1 LGHDT, CDR2 YNNKEL (reference sequence). The CDR3 is 14 amino acids. Trimming removed 1 base at V and 5 bases at J, with 11 bases between. CDR3 DNA: TGTGCCAGCAGCCAAGCGGGATCCGGAACTGAAGCTTTCTTT. This codes for CASSQAGSGTEAFF.

The rearrangement joins TRBV7-3 to TRBJ1-1, with TRBD1 matching 10 bases. Germline V gene data show CDR1 as SGHTA and CDR2 as FQGTGA. The CDR3 totals 14 residues. V lost 2 bases to trimming and J lost 5 bases; unmatched junction nucleotides: 2. The CDR3 spells CASSLGTGATEAFF. In DNA form, the CDR3 reads TGTGCCAGCAGCTTAGGGACAGGGGCAACTGAAGCTTTCTTT.

The chain recombines TRBV7-2 with TRBJ2-3, with D unresolved. V was pared by 1 base and J by 1 base, with 6 bases between. Per the germline V gene, CDR1 is SGHTA and CDR2 is FQGNSA. This CDR3 comprises 14 residues. The CDR3 is CASSLGLRTDTQYF. Written as DNA, the CDR3 is TGTGCCAGCAGCTTAGGACTTCGCACAGATACGCAGTATTTT.

Here the CDR3 reads CASSLRGGATGELFF. The CDR3 DNA reads as TGTGCCAGCAGCTTAAGGGGGGGAGCCACCGGGGAGCTGTTTTTT. The genes are TRBV7-3 and TRBJ2-2; 7 bases are shared with TRBD2. The CDR3 totals 15 residues. J was trimmed by 4 bases and V by 1 base; bases with no gene match: 3. Germline-derived CDR1 and CDR2 are SGHTA and FQGTGA.

J is TRBJ1-1 and V is TRBV7-2; TRBD1 agrees at 10 bases. This CDR3 is built from 14 residues. CDR1 is SGHTA and CDR2 is FQGNSA in the germline V gene. With 5 bases clipped from V and 5 bases from J, the junction kept 5 bases outside the gene matches. The CDR3 reads CASSRGQGSTEAFF. CDR3 in DNA: TGTGCCAGCAGCCGGGGACAGGGGAGTACTGAAGCTTTCTTT. Based on the CDR3 plus reference TRBV7-2 and TRBJ1-1, the full variable domain is GAGVSQSPSNKVTEKGKDVELRCDPISGHTALYWYRQSLGQGLEFLIYFQGNSAPDKSGLPSDRFSAERTGGSVSTLTIQRTQQEDSAVYLCASSRGQGSTEAFFGQGTRLTVV.

The genes are TRBV5-1 and TRBJ1-1, with D possibly TRBD1 on 6 matching bases. V was clipped by 3 bases and J by 4 bases, with 10 bases between them. The germline CDR1 and CDR2 sequences are SGHRS and YFSETQ. There are 13 residues in the CDR3. The CDR3 reads CASSSQGGTEAFF. The CDR3 DNA reads TGCGCCAGCAGCTCCCAAGGGGGCACTGAAGCTTTCTTT.

V gene TRBV6-2 or TRBV6-3 combines with J gene TRBJ1-6, with TRBD1 as a possible D gene (5 bases). V lost 0 bases and J lost 5, with 8 bases in between. CDR1 MNHEY and CDR2 SVGEGT come from the germline V gene. The CDR3 length is 15 residues. The CDR3 DNA is TGTGCCAGCAGTTACTCTGACAGCGATAATTCACCCCTCCACTTT. Encoded protein: CASSYSDSDNSPLHF.

The table lists this clone with a count of one. The V gene is TRBV5-1, the J gene TRBJ2-3; 10 bases match TRBD2. Germline values: CDR1 SGHRS, CDR2 YFSETQ. The CDR3 has 16 amino acids. V lost 0 bases, J lost 1 base, and 2 bases stayed unmatched. CDR3 in DNA: TGCGCCAGCAGCTTGGTAACTAGCGGGGGCACAGATACGCAGTATTTT. Amino acids: CASSLVTSGGTDTQYF.

The rearrangement uses TRBV7-6 and TRBJ2-1; tentatively, D is TRBD2 (5 bases). The CDR3 covers 15 residues. Trimming left V 4 bases short and J 3 bases short, with 13 bases between. Germline lookup yields CDR1 SGHVS and CDR2 FNYEAQ. The CDR3 spells CASSWVGRDYNEQFF. The CDR3, as DNA: TGTGCCAGCAGCTGGGTTGGGAGAGACTACAATGAGCAGTTCTTC.

The rearrangement joins TRBV28 to TRBJ1-1; 8 bases map to TRBD1. The CDR3 has 13 amino acids. The trim removed 5 bases at V and 9 bases at J, leaving 8 bases unmatched. Germline V CDR1 and CDR2: MDHEN, SYDVKM. CDR3: CASSVNRGEQAFF. The CDR3 DNA is TGTGCCAGCAGTGTAAACAGGGGGGAACAAGCTTTCTTT.